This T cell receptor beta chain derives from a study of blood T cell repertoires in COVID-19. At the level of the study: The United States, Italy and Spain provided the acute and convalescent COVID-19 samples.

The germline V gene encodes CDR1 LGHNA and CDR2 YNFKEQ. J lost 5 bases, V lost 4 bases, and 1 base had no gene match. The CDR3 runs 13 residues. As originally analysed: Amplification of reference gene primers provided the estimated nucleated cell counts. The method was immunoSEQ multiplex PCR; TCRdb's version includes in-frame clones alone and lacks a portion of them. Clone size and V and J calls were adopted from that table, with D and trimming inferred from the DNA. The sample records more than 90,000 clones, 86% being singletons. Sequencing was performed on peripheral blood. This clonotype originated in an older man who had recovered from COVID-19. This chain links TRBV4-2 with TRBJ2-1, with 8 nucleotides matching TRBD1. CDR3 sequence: CASSPDRDNEQFF. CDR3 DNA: TGTGCCAGCAGCCCGGACAGGGACAATGAGCAGTTCTTC.